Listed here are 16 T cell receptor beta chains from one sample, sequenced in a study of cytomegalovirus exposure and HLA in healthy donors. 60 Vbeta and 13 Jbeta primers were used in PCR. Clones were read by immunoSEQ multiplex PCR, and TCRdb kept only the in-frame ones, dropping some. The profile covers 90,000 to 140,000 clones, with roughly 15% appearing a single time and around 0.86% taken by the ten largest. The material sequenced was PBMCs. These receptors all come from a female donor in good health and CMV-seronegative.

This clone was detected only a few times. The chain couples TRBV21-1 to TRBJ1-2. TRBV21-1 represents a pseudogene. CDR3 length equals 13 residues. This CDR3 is CASRYGGTYGYTF. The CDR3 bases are TGTGCCAGCAGGTATGGGGGGACCTATGGCTACACCTTC.

The CDR3 loop is CASSLDRGGNQPQHF. CDR3 nucleotides: TGTGCCAGCAGCTTGGACAGGGGGGGAAATCAGCCCCAGCATTTT. The chain joins TRBV7-9 to TRBJ1-5, with TRBD1 matching 10 bases. Germline CDR1 and CDR2: SEHNR and FQNEAQ (reference sequence). V shed 3 bases and J 4 bases; nucleotides not matched to a gene: 3. This CDR3 has 15 residues.

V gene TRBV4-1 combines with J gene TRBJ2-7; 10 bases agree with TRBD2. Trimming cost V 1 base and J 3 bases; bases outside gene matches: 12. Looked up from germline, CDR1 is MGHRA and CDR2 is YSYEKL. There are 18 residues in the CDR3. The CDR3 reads CASSQAHLAGVLSYEQYF. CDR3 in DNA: TGCGCCAGCAGCCAAGCTCATCTAGCGGGAGTATTAAGCTACGAGCAGTACTTC.

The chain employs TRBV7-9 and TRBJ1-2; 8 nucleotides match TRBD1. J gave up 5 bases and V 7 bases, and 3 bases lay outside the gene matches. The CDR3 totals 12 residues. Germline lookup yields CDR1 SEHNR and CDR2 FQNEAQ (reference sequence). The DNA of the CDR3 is TGTGCCAGCAATCAGGGGGCGTATGGCTACACCTTC. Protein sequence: CASNQGAYGYTF.

The CDR3 here is CASSDPSFYSTDTQYF. CDR3 coding DNA: TGTGCCAGCAGTGATCCAAGTTTCTATAGCACAGATACGCAGTATTTT. This sequence joins TRBV25-1 and TRBJ2-3; D gene uncertain. The CDR3 has 16 amino acids. Germline-derived CDR1 and CDR2 are MGHDK and SYGVNS. V lost 3 bases and J 0 bases, leaving 13 bases between the germline ends.

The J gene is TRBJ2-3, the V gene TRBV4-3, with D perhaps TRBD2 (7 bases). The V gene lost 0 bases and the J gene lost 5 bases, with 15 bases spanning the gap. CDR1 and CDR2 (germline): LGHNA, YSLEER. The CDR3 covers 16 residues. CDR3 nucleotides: TGCGCCAGCAGCCAAGAGAGTTGGGGGGGGCGAGATACGCAGTATTTT. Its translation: CASSQESWGGRDTQYF.

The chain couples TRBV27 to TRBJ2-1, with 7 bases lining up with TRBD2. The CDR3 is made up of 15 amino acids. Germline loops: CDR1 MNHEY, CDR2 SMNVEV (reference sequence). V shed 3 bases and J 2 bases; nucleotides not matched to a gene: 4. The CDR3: CASSFLGGAYNEQFF. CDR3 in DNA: TGTGCCAGCAGTTTTCTGGGAGGGGCCTACAATGAGCAGTTCTTC.

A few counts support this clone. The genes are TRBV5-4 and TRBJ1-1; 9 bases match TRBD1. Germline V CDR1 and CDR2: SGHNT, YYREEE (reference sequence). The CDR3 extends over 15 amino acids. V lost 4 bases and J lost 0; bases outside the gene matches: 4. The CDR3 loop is CASSPGQGLNTEAFF. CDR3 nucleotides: TGTGCCAGCAGCCCGGGACAGGGCTTGAACACTGAAGCTTTCTTT.

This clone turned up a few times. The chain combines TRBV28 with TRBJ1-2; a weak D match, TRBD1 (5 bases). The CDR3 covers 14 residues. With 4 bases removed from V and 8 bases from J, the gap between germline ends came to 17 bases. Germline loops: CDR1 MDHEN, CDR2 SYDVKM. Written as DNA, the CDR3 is TGTGCCAGCAGTTCGCCAGGGAGGGCAGAAGGCTACACCTTC. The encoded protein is CASSSPGRAEGYTF.

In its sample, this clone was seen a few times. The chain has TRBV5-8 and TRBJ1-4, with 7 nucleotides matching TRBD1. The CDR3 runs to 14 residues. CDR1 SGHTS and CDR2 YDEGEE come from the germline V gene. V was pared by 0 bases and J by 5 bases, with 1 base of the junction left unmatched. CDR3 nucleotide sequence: TGTGCCAGCAGCTTGGGACAGGGAAATGAAAAACTGTTTTTT. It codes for CASSLGQGNEKLFF.

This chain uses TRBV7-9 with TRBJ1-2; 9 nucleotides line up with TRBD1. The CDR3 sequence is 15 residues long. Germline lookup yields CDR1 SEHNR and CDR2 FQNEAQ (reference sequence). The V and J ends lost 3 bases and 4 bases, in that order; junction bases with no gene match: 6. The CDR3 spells CASSFWGQGSYGYTF. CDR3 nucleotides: TGTGCCAGCAGCTTCTGGGGACAGGGCAGCTATGGCTACACCTTC.

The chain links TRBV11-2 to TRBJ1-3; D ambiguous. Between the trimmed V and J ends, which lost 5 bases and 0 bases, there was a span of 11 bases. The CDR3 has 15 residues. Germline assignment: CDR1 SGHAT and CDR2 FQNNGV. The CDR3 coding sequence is TGTGCCAGCAGCCGGGATGACTACTCTGGAAACACCATATATTTT. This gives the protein CASSRDDYSGNTIYF.

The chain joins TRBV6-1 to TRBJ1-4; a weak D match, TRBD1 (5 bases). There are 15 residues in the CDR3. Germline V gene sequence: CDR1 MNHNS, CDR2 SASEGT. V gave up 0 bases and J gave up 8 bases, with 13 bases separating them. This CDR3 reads CASSEAGPRGEKLFF. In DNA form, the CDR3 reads TGTGCCAGCAGTGAAGCGGGTCCCCGGGGGGAAAAACTGTTTTTT.

CDR3 sequence reads: CASRRQGVRITDTQYF. The CDR3 DNA reads as TGTGCCAGTAGGAGACAGGGGGTACGAATTACAGATACGCAGTATTTT. The gene calls are TRBV19 and TRBJ2-3, with 9 nucleotides matching TRBD1. V lost 6 bases and J lost 3; bases outside the gene matches: 10. CDR1 LNHDA and CDR2 SQIVND come from the germline V gene (reference sequence). The CDR3 extends over 16 amino acids.

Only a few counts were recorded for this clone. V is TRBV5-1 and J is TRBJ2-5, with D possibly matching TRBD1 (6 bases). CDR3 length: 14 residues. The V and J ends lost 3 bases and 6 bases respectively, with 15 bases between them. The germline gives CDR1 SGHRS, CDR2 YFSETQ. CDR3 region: CASSYTGSGQTQYF. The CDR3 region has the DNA TGCGCCAGCAGCTATACAGGGTCCGGGCAGACCCAGTACTTC.

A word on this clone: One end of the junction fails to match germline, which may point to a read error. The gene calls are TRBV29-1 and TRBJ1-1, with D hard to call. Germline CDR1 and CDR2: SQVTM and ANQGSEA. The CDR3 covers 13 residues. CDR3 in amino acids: CSAEPLMNPEAFF. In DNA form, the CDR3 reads TGCAGCGCCGAACCACTTATGAACCCTGAAGCTTTCTTT.